This T cell receptor beta chain is from a study of blood T cell repertoires in COVID-19. The data were produced by immunoSEQ multiplex PCR, yet TCRdb's version contains in-frame clones alone and is incomplete. The table lists about 140,000 clones, around 80% of them singletons, with roughly 14% in the top ten. Sequenced material: peripheral blood. This clonotype was obtained from a man older than 75 with acute or convalescent COVID-19.

The CDR3 protein is CSVAGANGYTF. In DNA, the CDR3 is TGCAGCGTTGCAGGCGCAAATGGCTACACCTTC. The gene calls are TRBV29-1 and TRBJ1-2; unclear D gene. The CDR3 is 11 amino acids. V was shortened by 4 bases and J by 6 bases, with 9 bases between the two germline ends. Germline loops: CDR1 SQVTM, CDR2 ANQGSEA. Together with reference TRBV29-1 and TRBJ1-2, the CDR3 gives the full variable domain: SAVISQKPSRDICQRGTSLTIQCQVDSQVTMMFWYRQQPGQSLTLIATANQGSEATYESGFVIDKFPISRPNLTFSTLTVSNMSPEDSSIYLCSVAGANGYTFGSGTRLTVV.